A selection of T cell receptor beta chains follows, all from one sample in a study of CD8+ T cells in alopecia areata. Method: immunoSEQ multiplex PCR; TCRdb's copy keeps in-frame clones and lacks some. The data show 150,000 to 200,000 clones, roughly 60% seen once. The sequences come from CD4+ T cells sorted from blood, collected at week 24, from a patient treated with tofacitinib. The receptors originated from a human donor with alopecia areata. Both conserved end residues are part of each CDR3. The order of the fields is D gene, V gene, clone size, J gene, CDR3 protein, CDR3 DNA. A D gene is named only where the DNA matches it firmly. A row's size may be missing; if present it is once, few, many or a size class.

>NA|TRBV2|NA|TRBJ2-7
CASSVETGTYEQYF
TGTGCCAGCAGTGTCGAGACAGGTACCTACGAGCAGTACTTC
>NA|TRBV7-9|NA|TRBJ1-2
CASRPPTENYGYTF
TGTGCCAGCAGGCCTCCTACAGAAAACTATGGCTACACCTTC
>NA|TRBV4-3|NA|TRBJ2-6
CASSQDGQPSGANVLTF
TGCGCCAGCAGCCAAGATGGGCAGCCCTCTGGGGCCAACGTCCTGACTTTC
>NA|TRBV4-3|NA|TRBJ1-5
CASSQDFSVQPQHF
TGCGCCAGCAGCCAAGATTTCTCCGTTCAGCCCCAGCATTTT
>NA|TRBV4-3|NA|TRBJ2-5
CASSLSGMSQPQETQYF
TGCGCCAGCAGCCTGAGCGGAATGAGCCAGCCCCAAGAGACCCAGTACTTC
>NA|TRBV7-2|NA|TRBJ2-6
CASSGRGSGANVLTF
TGTGCCAGCAGCGGTAGGGGATCTGGGGCCAACGTCCTGACTTTC
>NA|TRBV20-1|few|TRBJ1-1
CSARLGNVAFF
TGCAGTGCTAGATTGGGAAACGTGGCTTTCTTT
>NA|TRBV7-9|few|TRBJ1-1
CASSPKVVAFF
TGTGCCAGCAGCCCCAAGGTGGTGGCTTTCTTT
>NA|TRBV29-1|NA|TRBJ2-2
CSVGDLGELFF
TGCAGCGTTGGGGACCTGGGGGAGCTGTTTTTT
>NA|TRBV6-6|NA|TRBJ1-1
CATSPGGMNTEAFF
TGTGCCACTTCCCCTGGGGGAATGAACACTGAAGCTTTCTTT
>NA|TRBV5-6|NA|TRBJ2-2
CASSFVRLGELFF
TGTGCCAGCAGCTTTGTTCGCCTCGGGGAGCTGTTTTTT
>TRBD1|TRBV7-9|NA|TRBJ2-2
CASSLAAGQGNTGELFF
TGTGCCAGCAGCTTAGCGGCCGGACAGGGGAACACCGGGGAGCTGTTTTTT
>NA|TRBV30|NA|TRBJ1-1
CAWSPKRGTEAFF
TGTGCCTGGAGTCCTAAGAGGGGGACTGAAGCTTTCTTT
>NA|TRBV5-4|NA|TRBJ2-6
CASSLQGRLTGANVLTF
TGTGCCAGCAGCTTGCAGGGAAGGCTCACTGGGGCCAACGTCCTGACTTTC
>NA|TRBV7-2|NA|TRBJ2-5
CASSPGETQYF
TGTGCCAGCAGCCCGGGTGAGACCCAGTACTTC
>NA|TRBV7-3|once|TRBJ2-3
CASSLQTGPTDTQYF
TGTGCCAGCAGCTTACAGACAGGACCCACAGATACGCAGTATTTT
>NA|TRBV27|NA|TRBJ1-5
CASSQTTSNQPQHF
TGTGCCAGCAGCCAAACTACTAGCAATCAGCCCCAGCATTTT
>TRBD1|TRBV15|NA|TRBJ2-4
CATSSSGGQGKNIQYF
TGTGCCACCAGCAGCTCGGGAGGACAGGGGAAAAACATTCAGTACTTC
>TRBD1|TRBV5-1|NA|TRBJ2-2
CASSRTGTGGSNTGELFF
TGCGCCAGCAGCAGAACCGGGACAGGGGGCTCGAACACCGGGGAGCTGTTTTTT
>NA|TRBV11-2|NA|TRBJ1-2
CASSLGDHYGYTF
TGTGCCAGCAGCTTAGGAGACCACTATGGCTACACCTTC
>NA|TRBV25-1|NA|TRBJ1-2
CASSEAGWLGGYTF
TGTGCCAGCAGTGAAGCGGGATGGCTGGGAGGCTACACCTTC
>TRBD1|TRBV5-1|NA|TRBJ2-1
CASSWGDRGKSEQFF
TGCGCCAGCAGCTGGGGGGACAGGGGAAAGAGTGAGCAGTTCTTC
>NA|TRBV29-1|NA|TRBJ2-7
CSVAQKASYEQYF
TGCAGCGTTGCACAAAAGGCCTCCTACGAGCAGTACTTC
>TRBD1|TRBV29-1|NA|TRBJ1-2
CSVTGGKAGYTF
TGCAGCGTCACAGGGGGCAAGGCCGGCTACACCTTC
>NA|TRBV29-1|NA|TRBJ1-2
CSVGGRQAGHGYTF
TGCAGCGTTGGGGGCCGGCAGGCAGGTCATGGCTACACCTTC
>NA|TRBV18|NA|TRBJ2-3
CASSSPDTQYF
TGTGCCAGCTCATCCCCAGATACGCAGTATTTT
>NA|TRBV7-2|NA|TRBJ1-5
CASSLGFPGQPQHF
TGTGCCAGCAGCTTAGGGTTTCCCGGGCAGCCCCAGCATTTT
>NA|TRBV7-9|NA|TRBJ2-1
CASSASRYEQFF
TGTGCCAGCAGCGCTTCGAGGTATGAGCAGTTCTTC
>TRBD2|TRBV12-5|NA|TRBJ2-5
CASGLIVGTSISQYF
TGTGCTAGTGGTTTGATCGTCGGGACTAGTATTTCCCAGTACTTC